The source of this T cell receptor beta chain is a study of cytomegalovirus exposure and HLA in healthy donors. Primers: 60 Vbeta forward and 13 Jbeta reverse. Only in-frame clones appear in the TCRdb table, and some are missing; sequencing was by immunoSEQ multiplex PCR. The sample has about 160,000 clones, roughly 80% seen once. The V gene lost 2 bases and the J gene lost 1 base, with 11 bases spanning the gap. Germline CDR1 KGHSH, CDR2 LQKENI. The CDR3 totals 15 residues. Input material: PBMCs. The chain links TRBV18 to TRBJ1-1; possible D gene TRBD1, 6 bases. This clonotype was obtained from a male donor in good health and CMV-seronegative. For the CDR3, the DNA is TGTGCCAGCTCACCAGACAGGTCCAGGAACACTGAAGCTTTCTTT. It yields the protein CASSPDRSRNTEAFF.